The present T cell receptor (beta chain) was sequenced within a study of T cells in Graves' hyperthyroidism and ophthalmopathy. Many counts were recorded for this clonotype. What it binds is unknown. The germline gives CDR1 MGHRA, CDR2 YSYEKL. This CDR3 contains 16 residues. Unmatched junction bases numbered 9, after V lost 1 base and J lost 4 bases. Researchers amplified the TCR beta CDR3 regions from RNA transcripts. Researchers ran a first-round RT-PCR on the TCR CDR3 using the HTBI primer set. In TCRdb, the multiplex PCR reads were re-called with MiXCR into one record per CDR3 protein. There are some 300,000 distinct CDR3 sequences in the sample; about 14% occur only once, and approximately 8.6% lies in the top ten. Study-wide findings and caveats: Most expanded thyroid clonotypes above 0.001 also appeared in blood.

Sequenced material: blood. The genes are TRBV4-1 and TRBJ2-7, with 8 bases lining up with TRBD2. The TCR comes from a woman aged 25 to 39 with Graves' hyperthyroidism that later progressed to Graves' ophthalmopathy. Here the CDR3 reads CASSQVRAGVSYEQYF. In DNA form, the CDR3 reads TGCGCCAGCAGCCAAGTTCGAGCGGGAGTGAGTTACGAGCAGTACTTC.